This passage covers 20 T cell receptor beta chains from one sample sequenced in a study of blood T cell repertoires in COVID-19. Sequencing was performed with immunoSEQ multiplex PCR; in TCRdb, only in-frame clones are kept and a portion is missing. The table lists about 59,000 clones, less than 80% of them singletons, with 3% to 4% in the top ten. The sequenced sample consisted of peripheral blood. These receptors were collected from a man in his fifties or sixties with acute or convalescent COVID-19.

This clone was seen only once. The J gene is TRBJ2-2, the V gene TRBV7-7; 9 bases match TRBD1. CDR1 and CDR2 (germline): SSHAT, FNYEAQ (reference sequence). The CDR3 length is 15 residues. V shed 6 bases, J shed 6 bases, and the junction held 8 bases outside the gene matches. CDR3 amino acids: CASRPTGGESGELFF. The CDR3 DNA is TGTGCCAGCAGACCGACAGGGGGGGAATCCGGGGAGCTGTTTTTT.

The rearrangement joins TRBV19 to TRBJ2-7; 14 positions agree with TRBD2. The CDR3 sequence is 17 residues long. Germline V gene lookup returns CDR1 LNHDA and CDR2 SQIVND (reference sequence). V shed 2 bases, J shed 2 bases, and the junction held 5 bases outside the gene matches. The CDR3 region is CASSIFLTSGRAYEQYF. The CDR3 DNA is TGTGCCAGTAGTATATTCTTGACTAGCGGGAGGGCCTACGAGCAGTACTTC.

DNA of the CDR3: TGTGCCAGCATCCCAGGGGGTGATACGCAGTATTTT. Translation: CASIPGGDTQYF. The chain combines TRBV27 with TRBJ2-3; 7 nucleotides align to TRBD1. The CDR3 runs 12 residues. The germline CDR1 and CDR2 sequences are MNHEY and SMNVEV (reference sequence). Losses at the gene ends were 7 bases for V and 6 bases for J; bases not matched to a gene: 4.

This chain's CDR3 is CASSRTGFPPYEQYF. Written as DNA, the CDR3 is TGTGCCAGCAGCCGTACAGGGTTCCCACCCTACGAGCAGTACTTC. The rearrangement uses TRBV28 and TRBJ2-7, with D possibly matching TRBD1 (6 bases). CDR3 size: 15 residues. Germline values: CDR1 MDHEN, CDR2 SYDVKM. Trimming took 6 bases from V and 2 from J, leaving 17 bases between them.

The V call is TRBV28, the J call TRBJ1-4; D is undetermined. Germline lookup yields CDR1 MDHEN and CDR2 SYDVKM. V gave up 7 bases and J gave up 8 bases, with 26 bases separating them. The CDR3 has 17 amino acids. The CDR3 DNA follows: TGTGCCAGCAACTCGCAATCACAAGGACTGGGCGAAGAAAAACTGTTTTTT. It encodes CASNSQSQGLGEEKLFF.

In DNA, the CDR3 is TGTGCCAGCACCTTGGGGGGTACGGGATTAGCGAACACCGGGGAGCTGTTTTTT. Encoded protein: CASTLGGTGLANTGELFF. The V call is TRBV7-3, the J call TRBJ2-2; tentatively, D is TRBD2 (6 bases). V lost 7 bases, J lost 0 bases, and 21 bases lay in between. The CDR3 runs 18 residues. From germline, CDR1 is SGHTA and CDR2 FQGTGA.

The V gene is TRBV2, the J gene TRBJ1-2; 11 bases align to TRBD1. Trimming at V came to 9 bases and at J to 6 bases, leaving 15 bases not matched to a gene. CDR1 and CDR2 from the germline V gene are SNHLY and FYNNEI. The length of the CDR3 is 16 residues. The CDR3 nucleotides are TGTGCCAGACTCCCACCCCCCGGGACAGGGGGAAATGGCTACACCTTC. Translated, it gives CARLPPPGTGGNGYTF.

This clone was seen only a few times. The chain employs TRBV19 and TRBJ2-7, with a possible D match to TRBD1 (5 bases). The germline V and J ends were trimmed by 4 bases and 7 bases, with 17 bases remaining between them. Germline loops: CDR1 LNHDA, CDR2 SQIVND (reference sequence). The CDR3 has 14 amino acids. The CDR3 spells CASSKGRASGEQYF. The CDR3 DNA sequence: TGTGCCAGTAGTAAAGGACGGGCCTCAGGGGAGCAGTACTTC.

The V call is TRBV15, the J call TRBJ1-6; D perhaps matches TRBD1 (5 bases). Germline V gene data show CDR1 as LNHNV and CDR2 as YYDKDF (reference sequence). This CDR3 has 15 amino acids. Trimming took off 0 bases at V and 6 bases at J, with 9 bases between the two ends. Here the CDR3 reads CATSREGLLNSPLHF. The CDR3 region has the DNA TGTGCCACCAGCAGAGAGGGACTACTTAATTCACCCCTCCACTTT.

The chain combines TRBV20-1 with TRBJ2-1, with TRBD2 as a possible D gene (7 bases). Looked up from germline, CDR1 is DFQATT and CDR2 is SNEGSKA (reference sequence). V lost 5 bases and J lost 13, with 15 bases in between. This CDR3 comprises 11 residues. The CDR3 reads CSALGGAGQFF. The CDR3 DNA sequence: TGCAGTGCTTTGGGGGGGGCAGGTCAGTTCTTC.

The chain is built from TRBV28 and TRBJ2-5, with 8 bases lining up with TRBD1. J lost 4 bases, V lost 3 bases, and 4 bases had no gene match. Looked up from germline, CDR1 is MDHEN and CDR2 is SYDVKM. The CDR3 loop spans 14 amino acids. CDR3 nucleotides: TGTGCCAGCAGTTTCCCAGGGGGCTCAGAGACCCAGTACTTC. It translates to CASSFPGGSETQYF.

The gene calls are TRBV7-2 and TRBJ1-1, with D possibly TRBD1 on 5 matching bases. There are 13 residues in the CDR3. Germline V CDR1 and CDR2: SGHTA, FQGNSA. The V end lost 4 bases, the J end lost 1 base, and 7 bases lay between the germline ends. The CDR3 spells CASSSQGNTEAFF. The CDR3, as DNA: TGTGCCAGCAGCTCCCAGGGGAACACTGAAGCTTTCTTT.

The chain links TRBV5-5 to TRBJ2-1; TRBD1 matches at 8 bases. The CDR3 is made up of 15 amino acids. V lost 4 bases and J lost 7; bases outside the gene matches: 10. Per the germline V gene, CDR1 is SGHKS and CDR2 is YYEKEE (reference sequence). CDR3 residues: CASSPGTGPRNEQFF. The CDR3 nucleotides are TGTGCCAGCAGCCCCGGGACAGGTCCGAGGAATGAGCAGTTCTTC.

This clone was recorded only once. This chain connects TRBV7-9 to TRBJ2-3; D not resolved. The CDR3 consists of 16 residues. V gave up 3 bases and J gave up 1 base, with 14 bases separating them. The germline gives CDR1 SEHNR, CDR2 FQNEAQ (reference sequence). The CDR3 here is CASSFREFPGTDTQYF. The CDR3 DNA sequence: TGTGCCAGCAGCTTTAGAGAATTTCCTGGCACAGATACGCAGTATTTT.

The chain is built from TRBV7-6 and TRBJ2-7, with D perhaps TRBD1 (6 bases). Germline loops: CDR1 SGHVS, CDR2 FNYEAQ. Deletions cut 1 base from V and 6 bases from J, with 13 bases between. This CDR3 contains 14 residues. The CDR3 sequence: CASSLETGSGEQYF. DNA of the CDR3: TGTGCCAGCAGCTTAGAAACAGGGAGTGGCGAGCAGTACTTC.

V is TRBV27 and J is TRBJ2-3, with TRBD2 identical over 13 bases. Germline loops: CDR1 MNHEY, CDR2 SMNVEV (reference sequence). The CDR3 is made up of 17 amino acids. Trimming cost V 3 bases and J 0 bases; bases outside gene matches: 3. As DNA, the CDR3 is TGTGCCAGCAGTTTGCTGGGACTAGCGGGGAGCACAGATACGCAGTATTTT. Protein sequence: CASSLLGLAGSTDTQYF.

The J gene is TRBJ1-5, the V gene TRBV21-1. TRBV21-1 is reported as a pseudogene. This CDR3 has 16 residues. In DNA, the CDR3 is TGTGCCAGCATCTTTAAACACTACTATAGCAATCAGCCCCAGCATTTT. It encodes CASIFKHYYSNQPQHF.

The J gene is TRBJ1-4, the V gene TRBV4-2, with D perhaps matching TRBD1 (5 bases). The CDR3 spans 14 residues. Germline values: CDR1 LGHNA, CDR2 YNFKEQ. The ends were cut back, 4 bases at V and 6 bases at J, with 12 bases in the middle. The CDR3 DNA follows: TGTGCCAGCAGCCCCCAGGGAGGAGATGAAAAACTGTTTTTT. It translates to CASSPQGGDEKLFF.

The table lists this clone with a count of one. CDR3 coding DNA: TGTGCCAGCAGTCCTAGGTTCGTCCCGGGAGCTTTCTTT. Its translation: CASSPRFVPGAFF. This sequence joins TRBV11-1 and TRBJ1-1; no reliable D call. Trimming removed 6 bases from V and 10 bases from J, with 18 bases in between. Germline CDR1 and CDR2: SGHAT and FQDESV (reference sequence). This CDR3 region has 13 residues.

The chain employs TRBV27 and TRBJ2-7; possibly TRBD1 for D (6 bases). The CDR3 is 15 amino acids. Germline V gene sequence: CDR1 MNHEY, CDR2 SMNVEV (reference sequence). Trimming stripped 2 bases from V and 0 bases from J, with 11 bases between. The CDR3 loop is CASSLEGHSSYEQYF. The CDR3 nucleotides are TGTGCCAGCAGTTTAGAGGGACACAGCTCCTACGAGCAGTACTTC.